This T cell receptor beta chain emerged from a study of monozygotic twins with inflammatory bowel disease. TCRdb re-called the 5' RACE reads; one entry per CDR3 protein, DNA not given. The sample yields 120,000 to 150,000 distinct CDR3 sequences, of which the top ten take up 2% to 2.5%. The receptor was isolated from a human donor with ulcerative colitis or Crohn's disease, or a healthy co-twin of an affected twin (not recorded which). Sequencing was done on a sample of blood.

The CDR3 loop is CASSLANRLGYPDTQYF. The gene calls are TRBV5-1 and TRBJ2-3; TCRdb lists TRBD2, though no DNA is available to test this call. Germline values: CDR1 SGHRS, CDR2 YFSETQ. The CDR3 runs to 17 residues.